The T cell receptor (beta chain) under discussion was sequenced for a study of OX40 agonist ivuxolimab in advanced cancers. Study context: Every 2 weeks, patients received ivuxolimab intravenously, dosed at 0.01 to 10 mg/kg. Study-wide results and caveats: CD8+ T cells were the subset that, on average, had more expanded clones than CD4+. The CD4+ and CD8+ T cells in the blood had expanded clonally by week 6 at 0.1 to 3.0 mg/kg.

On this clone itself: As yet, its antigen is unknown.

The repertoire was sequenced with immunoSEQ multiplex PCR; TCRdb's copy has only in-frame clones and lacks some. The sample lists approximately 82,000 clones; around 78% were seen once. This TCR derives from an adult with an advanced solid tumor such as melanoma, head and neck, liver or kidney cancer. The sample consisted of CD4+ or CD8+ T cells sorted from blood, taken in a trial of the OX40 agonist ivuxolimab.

The CDR3 coding sequence is TGCGCCAGCAGCTTGGTCGACCGTTCTGGGGAGCTGTTTTTT. The encoded protein is CASSLVDRSGELFF. V gene TRBV5-1 combines with J gene TRBJ2-2; the D is unclear. The V gene's germline CDR1 is SGHRS and CDR2 YFSETQ. V shed 0 bases and J shed 8 bases, with 11 bases lying between them. The CDR3 is made up of 14 amino acids. The full variable domain, completed using reference TRBV5-1 and TRBJ2-2, is KAGVTQTPRYLIKTRGQQVTLSCSPISGHRSVSWYQQTPGQGLQFLFEYFSETQRNKGNFPGRFSGRQFSNSRSEMNVSTLELGDSALYLCASSLVDRSGELFFGEGSRLTVL.